This T cell receptor (beta chain) was sequenced in a study of chemoradiotherapy in HPV16-positive cancers. Study-wide background: A couple of HPV16-positive patients' cells yielded candidate HPV-specific clones and common motifs.

Repertoires were sampled repeatedly during chemoradiotherapy. Here immunoSEQ multiplex PCR was the method, and the copy in TCRdb shows in-frame clones only, minus some. The top ten clones hold more than 6.5% of a sample with some 12,000 clones, 55% to 75% of them seen once. For this clone: No antigen is known for it.

Trimming stripped 4 bases from V and 2 bases from J, with 11 bases between. Germline V lookup: CDR1 KGHSH, CDR2 LQKENI. The CDR3 has 14 residues. Study-level points and caveats: During treatment, candidate HPV-specific clones and E7-related motifs expanded in tumor.

The chain has TRBV18 and TRBJ1-1; D might be TRBD1 (5 bases). This TCR derives from a human donor with HPV-associated anogenital cancer. This specimen was collected from a patient who underwent chemoradiotherapy. This CDR3 reads CASSQLDRNTEAFF. The CDR3 bases are TGTGCCAGCTCACAACTTGACAGAAACACTGAAGCTTTCTTT.